The clone carrying this TCR beta chain was detected only once. Its antigen is as yet unknown. V lost 0 bases to trimming and J lost 4 bases; unmatched junction nucleotides: 8. This CDR3 is 18 amino acids long. Germline values: CDR1 KGHSH, CDR2 LQKENI. Data came from immunoSEQ multiplex PCR; TCRdb stores just in-frame clones and leaves some out. Counted here are some 1.5 million clones, roughly 97% occurring once; the ten biggest clones make up about 1.2%. None of the donors, who were healthy HIV-negative adults, had recently had acute infections or vaccinations. This sample is drawn from a study of shared clonotypes between healthy human individuals. At the level of the study: The cohort had two women and a few men, ages 18 to 49.

Overall study results and limits: Rarefaction exposed incomplete sorted-subset sequencing despite large depth.

This clonotype was obtained from a man aged 25-45 years in good health. Sequences were obtained from naive CD4+ T cells sorted from blood. Subset here: CD45RA+ positively selected. The chain carries TRBV18 and TRBJ2-4; TRBD2 agrees at 11 bases. Here the CDR3 reads CASSPPYGTSGGKNIQYF. The DNA for the CDR3 is TGTGCCAGCTCACCACCTTATGGGACTAGCGGAGGTAAAAACATTCAGTACTTC.